This entry lists 9 T cell receptor beta chains sequenced from one sample in a study of blood T cell repertoires in COVID-19. Sequenced by immunoSEQ multiplex PCR; TCRdb stores in-frame clones only, minus some. This table has tens of thousands of clones, roughly 84% appearing once. Sequencing was performed on peripheral blood. The receptor set was obtained from a man aged 50 to 59 with acute or convalescent COVID-19.

V gene TRBV7-8 combines with J gene TRBJ2-5; D call uncertain. The V end was cut by 4 bases, the J end by 5 bases, with 8 bases between. Germline V gene data show CDR1 as SGHVS and CDR2 as FQNEAQ. This CDR3 has 12 residues. The CDR3 DNA reads as TGTGCCAGCAGCTCCCTCGGGGAGACCCAGTACTTC. This translates into CASSSLGETQYF.

The V call is TRBV29-1, the J call TRBJ2-3; tentative D call: TRBD2 (7 bases). Germline assignment: CDR1 SQVTM and CDR2 ANQGSEA. V lost 2 bases, J lost 3 bases, and 15 bases lay in between. The CDR3 length is 15 residues. The CDR3 nucleotides are TGCAGCGTTGAACGGGGGGCGGGTAATACAGATACGCAGTATTTT. It specifies CSVERGAGNTDTQYF.

The chain is built from TRBV5-6 and TRBJ1-1, with D tentatively TRBD1 (5 bases). The ends were cut back, 2 bases at V and 4 bases at J, with 15 bases in the middle. The CDR3 is made up of 15 amino acids. Germline V gene data show CDR1 as SGHDT and CDR2 as YYEEEE. In nucleotides, the CDR3 is TGTGCCAGCAGCTTAGGCTGGGGCTCGGGCACTGAAGCTTTCTTT. Amino acid sequence: CASSLGWGSGTEAFF.

The V gene is TRBV2, the J gene TRBJ1-5; TRBD1 might be the D (6 bases). The germline CDR1 and CDR2 sequences are SNHLY and FYNNEI. With 9 bases removed from V and 2 bases from J, the gap between germline ends came to 17 bases. The CDR3 spans 15 residues. CDR3: CASQQGRNRNQPQHF. CDR3 DNA sequence: TGTGCCAGTCAACAGGGACGCAATCGCAATCAGCCCCAGCATTTT. Supplemented by reference TRBV2 and TRBJ1-5, the full variable domain reads EPEVTQTPSHQVTQMGQEVILRCVPISNHLYFYWYRQILGQKVEFLVSFYNNEISEKSEIFDDQFSVERPDGSNFTLKIRSTKLEDSAMYFCASQQGRNRNQPQHFGDGTRLSIL.

This clone appeared a single time. This chain connects TRBV7-3 to TRBJ2-1, with D possibly being TRBD2 (7 bases). The CDR3 is 15 residues long. Germline V gene lookup returns CDR1 SGHTA and CDR2 FQGTGA. Trimming took off 4 bases at V and 7 bases at J, with 17 bases between the two ends. The CDR3 sequence: CASSSTGGRKNEQFF. CDR3 DNA sequence: TGTGCCAGCAGCTCTACGGGGGGCCGTAAAAATGAGCAGTTCTTC.

This chain joins TRBV25-1 and TRBJ2-4, with D perhaps matching TRBD2 (5 bases). The V end was cut by 1 base, the J end by 3 bases, with 10 bases between. The CDR3 covers 15 residues. Germline V CDR1 and CDR2: MGHDK, SYGVNS. The CDR3 nucleotides read TGTGCCAGCAGTGAATCCCAGCGGCTCAAAAACATTCAGTACTTC. The encoded protein is CASSESQRLKNIQYF.

The V call is TRBV6-1, the J call TRBJ2-2; TRBD2 matches at 8 bases. Looked up from germline, CDR1 is MNHNS and CDR2 is SASEGT. The CDR3 spans 18 residues. V shed 2 bases, J shed 1 base, and the junction held 9 bases outside the gene matches. This CDR3 reads CASSENRELAVNTGELFF. The CDR3 coding sequence is TGTGCCAGCAGTGAAAACAGGGAACTAGCGGTGAACACCGGGGAGCTGTTTTTT.

The chain uses TRBV6-5 and TRBJ1-6; tentatively, D is TRBD1 (6 bases). This CDR3 spans 13 amino acids. V was trimmed by 5 bases and J by 10 bases, leaving 12 bases between them. CDR1 and CDR2 from the germline V gene are MNHEY and SVGAGI. CDR3 loop: CASSPRDNSPLHF. CDR3 nucleotides: TGTGCCAGCAGTCCCCGGGACAACTCACCCCTCCACTTT.

The chain couples TRBV15 to TRBJ2-1; D might be TRBD1 (6 bases). With 5 bases removed from V and 7 bases from J, the gap between germline ends came to 12 bases. In germline, CDR1 is LNHNV, CDR2 YYDKDF (reference sequence). This CDR3 has 13 amino acids. The CDR3 DNA reads TGTGCCACCAGCCCAGGGGACAAAAATGAGCAGTTCTTC. Translating it yields CATSPGDKNEQFF.